A single sample gave rise to the 4 T cell receptor beta chains below, sequenced in a study of blood T cell repertoires in COVID-19. Sequenced by immunoSEQ multiplex PCR; TCRdb stores in-frame clones only, minus some. The data contain some 250,000 clones, roughly 77% of them singletons. Sequencing input: peripheral blood. These receptors were collected from a woman of 80 years or more with acute or convalescent COVID-19.

This clone showed up just once. V is TRBV21-1 and J is TRBJ2-1; the table calls TRBD1, which could not be checked here. TRBV21-1 is classified as a pseudogene. The CDR3 runs to 16 residues. The CDR3 spells CASSKGRDSRVNEQFF. Written as DNA, the CDR3 is TGTGCCAGCAGCAAAGGTCGGGACAGTAGAGTAAATGAGCAGTTCTTC.

The chain joins TRBV6-6 to TRBJ1-1; D unclear. Germline lookup yields CDR1 MNHNY and CDR2 SVGAGI (reference sequence). Deletions cut 5 bases from V and 3 bases from J, with 7 bases between. The CDR3 extends over 12 amino acids. In DNA, the CDR3 is TGTGCCAGCAGTGTCCGGGACACTGAAGCTTTCTTT. Translating it yields CASSVRDTEAFF.

This chain links TRBV6-5 with TRBJ2-5; D may be TRBD2 (8 bases). The V gene lost 4 bases and the J gene lost 4 bases, with 16 bases spanning the gap. This CDR3 is 15 amino acids long. Germline V gene data show CDR1 as MNHEY and CDR2 as SVGAGI. CDR3 sequence (DNA): TGTGCCAGCAGTTTAAGGGGGCTAGCGGGAGAGACCCAGTACTTC. This translates into CASSLRGLAGETQYF.

This chain uses TRBV7-3 with TRBJ2-5; D is ambiguous. CDR1 and CDR2 from the germline V gene are SGHTA and FQGTGA. The germline V and J ends were trimmed by 1 base and 1 base, with 10 bases remaining between them. The CDR3 runs 15 residues. The chain's CDR3 is CASSLRGRPQETQYF. CDR3 in DNA: TGTGCCAGCAGCTTAAGAGGTCGGCCCCAAGAGACCCAGTACTTC.